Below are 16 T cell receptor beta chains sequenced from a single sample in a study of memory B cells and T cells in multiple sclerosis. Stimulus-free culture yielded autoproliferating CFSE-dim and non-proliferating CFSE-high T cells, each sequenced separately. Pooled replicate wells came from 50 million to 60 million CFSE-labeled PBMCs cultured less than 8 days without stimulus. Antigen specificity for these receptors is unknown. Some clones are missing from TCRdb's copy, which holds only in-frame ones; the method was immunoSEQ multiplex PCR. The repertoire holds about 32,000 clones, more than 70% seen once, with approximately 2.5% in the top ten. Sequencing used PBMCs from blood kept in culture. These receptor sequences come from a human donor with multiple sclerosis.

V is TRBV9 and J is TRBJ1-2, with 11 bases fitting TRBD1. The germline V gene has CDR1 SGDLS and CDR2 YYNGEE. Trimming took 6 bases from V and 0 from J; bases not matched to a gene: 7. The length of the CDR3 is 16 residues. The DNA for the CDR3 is TGTGCCAGCACCTCGGGACAGGGGGTTTCTAACTATGGCTACACCTTC. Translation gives CASTSGQGVSNYGYTF.

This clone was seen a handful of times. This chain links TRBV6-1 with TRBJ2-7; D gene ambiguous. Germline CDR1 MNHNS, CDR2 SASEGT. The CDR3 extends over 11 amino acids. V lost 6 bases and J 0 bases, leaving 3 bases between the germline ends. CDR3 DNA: TGTGCCAGCAGGATCTCCTACGAGCAGTACTTC. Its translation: CASRISYEQYF.

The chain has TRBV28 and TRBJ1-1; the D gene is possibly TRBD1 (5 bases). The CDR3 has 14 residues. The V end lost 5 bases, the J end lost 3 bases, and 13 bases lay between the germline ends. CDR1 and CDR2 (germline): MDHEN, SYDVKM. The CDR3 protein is CASSRQPVDTEAFF. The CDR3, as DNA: TGTGCCAGCAGTAGACAGCCGGTGGACACTGAAGCTTTCTTT.

The CDR3 nucleotides read TGCGCCTCAAAAGGATTAGCGGGAGTACGGAATGAGCAGTTCTTC. This codes for CASKGLAGVRNEQFF. The chain employs TRBV5-1 and TRBJ2-1; 9 positions match TRBD2. The CDR3 is made up of 15 amino acids. V dropped 10 bases and J dropped 7; count of bases not matched to a gene: 15. Per germline, CDR1 SGHRS and CDR2 YFSETQ.

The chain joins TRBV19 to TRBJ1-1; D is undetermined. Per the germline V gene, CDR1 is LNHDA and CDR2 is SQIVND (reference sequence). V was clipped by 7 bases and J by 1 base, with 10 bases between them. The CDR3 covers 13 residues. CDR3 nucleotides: TGTGCCAGTAAGGAACCCCGGAACACTGAAGCTTTCTTT. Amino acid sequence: CASKEPRNTEAFF.

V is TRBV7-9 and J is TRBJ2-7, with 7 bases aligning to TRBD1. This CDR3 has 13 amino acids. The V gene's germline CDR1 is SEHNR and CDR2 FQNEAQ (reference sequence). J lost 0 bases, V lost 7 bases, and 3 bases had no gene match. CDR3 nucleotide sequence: TGTGCCAGCACGGACAGGACCTCCTACGAGCAGTACTTC. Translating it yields CASTDRTSYEQYF.

The CDR3 DNA reads TGTGCCAGCGGGGGAGTTCTAGGCAATCAGCCCCAGCATTTT. Its translation: CASGGVLGNQPQHF. The V and J genes are TRBV2 and TRBJ1-5; D is perhaps TRBD1 (5 bases). The CDR3 contains 14 residues. The germline V and J ends were trimmed by 8 bases and 2 bases, with 13 bases remaining between them. Germline CDR1 SNHLY, CDR2 FYNNEI.

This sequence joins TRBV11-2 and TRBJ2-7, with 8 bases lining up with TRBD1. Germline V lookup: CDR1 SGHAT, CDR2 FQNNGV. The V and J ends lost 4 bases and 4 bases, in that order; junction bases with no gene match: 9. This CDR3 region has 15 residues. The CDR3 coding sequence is TGTGCCAGCAGCTCAGGGACAGGTTTACTTTACGAGCAGTACTTC. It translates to CASSSGTGLLYEQYF.

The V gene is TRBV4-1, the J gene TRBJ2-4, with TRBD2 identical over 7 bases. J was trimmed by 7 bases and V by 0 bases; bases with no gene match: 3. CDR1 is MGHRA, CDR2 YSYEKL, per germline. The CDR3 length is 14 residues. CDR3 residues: CASSQDERGNIQYF. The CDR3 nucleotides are TGCGCCAGCAGCCAAGACGAGCGGGGTAACATTCAGTACTTC.

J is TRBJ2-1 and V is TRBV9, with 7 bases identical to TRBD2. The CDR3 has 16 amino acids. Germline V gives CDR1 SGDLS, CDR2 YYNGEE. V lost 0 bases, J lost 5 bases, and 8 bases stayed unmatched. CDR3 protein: CASSVGSGRHNNEQFF. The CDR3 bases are TGTGCCAGCAGCGTAGGATCCGGGAGGCACAACAATGAGCAGTTCTTC.

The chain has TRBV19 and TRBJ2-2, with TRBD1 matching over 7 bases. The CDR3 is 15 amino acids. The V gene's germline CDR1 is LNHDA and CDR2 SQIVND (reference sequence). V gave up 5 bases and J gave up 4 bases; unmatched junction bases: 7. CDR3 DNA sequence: TGTGCCAGTAGTGAGGGGGCGATTCGCACCGGGGAGCTGTTTTTT. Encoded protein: CASSEGAIRTGELFF.

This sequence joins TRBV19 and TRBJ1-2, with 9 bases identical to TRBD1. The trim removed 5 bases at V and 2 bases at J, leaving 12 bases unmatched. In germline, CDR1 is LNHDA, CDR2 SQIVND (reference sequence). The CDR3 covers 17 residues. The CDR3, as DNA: TGTGCCAGTAGTCAAACAGGGGGCAGTCGTAAAAACTATGGCTACACCTTC. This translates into CASSQTGGSRKNYGYTF.

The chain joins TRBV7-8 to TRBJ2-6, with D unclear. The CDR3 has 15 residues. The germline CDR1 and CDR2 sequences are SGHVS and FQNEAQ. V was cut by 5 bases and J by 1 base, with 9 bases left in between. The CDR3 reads CASSPAGSGANVLTF. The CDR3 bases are TGTGCCAGCAGCCCAGCCGGGTCTGGGGCCAACGTCCTGACTTTC.

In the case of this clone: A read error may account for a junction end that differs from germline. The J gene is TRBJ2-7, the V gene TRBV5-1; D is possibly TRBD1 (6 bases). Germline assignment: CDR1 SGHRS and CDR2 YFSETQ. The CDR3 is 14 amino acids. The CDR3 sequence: CVSSRAGGLNEQYF. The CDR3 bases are TGCGTCAGCAGCCGGGCTGGGGGCCTAAACGAGCAGTACTTC.

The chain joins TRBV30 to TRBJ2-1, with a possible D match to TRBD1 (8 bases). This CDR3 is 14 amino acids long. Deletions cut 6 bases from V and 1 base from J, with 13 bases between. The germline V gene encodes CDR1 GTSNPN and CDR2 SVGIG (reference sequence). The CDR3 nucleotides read TGTGCCTGTCACAGGGGGGGTTCCTACAATGAGCAGTTCTTC. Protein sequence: CACHRGGSYNEQFF. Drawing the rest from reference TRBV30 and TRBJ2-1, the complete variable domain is SQTIHQWPATLVQPVGSPLSLECTVEGTSNPNLYWYRQAAGRGLQLLFYSVGIGQISSEVPQNLSASRPQDRQFILSSKKLLLSDSGFYLCACHRGGSYNEQFFGPGTRLTVL.

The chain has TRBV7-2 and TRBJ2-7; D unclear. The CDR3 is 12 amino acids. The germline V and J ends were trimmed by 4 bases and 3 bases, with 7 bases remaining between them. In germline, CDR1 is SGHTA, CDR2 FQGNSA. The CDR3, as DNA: TGTGCCAGCAGCTGGGGTATCTACGAGCAGTACTTC. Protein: CASSWGIYEQYF. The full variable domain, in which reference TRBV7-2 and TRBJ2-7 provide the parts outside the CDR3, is GAGVSQSPSNKVTEKGKDVELRCDPISGHTALYWYRQSLGQGLEFLIYFQGNSAPDKSGLPSDRFSAERTGGSVSTLTIQRTQQEDSAVYLCASSWGIYEQYFGPGTRLTVT.